This T cell receptor beta chain was captured by sequencing in a study of CD8 T cells in ankylosing spondylitis. One entry per CDR3 protein results from TCRdb running MiXCR on the 5' RACE reads. The table includes around 23,000 distinct CDR3 sequences, roughly 17% detected once. Study results and caveats: It was reported that disease-linked clones were significantly enriched in matched ankylosing spondylitis synovial fluid.

CDR1 and CDR2 (germline): DFQATT, SNEGSKA (reference sequence). The J segment lost 5 bases and the V segment lost 2 bases, leaving 9 bases of the junction unmatched. The CDR3 runs to 17 residues. This clonotype came up many times. What it binds is not known. This receptor was taken from a male donor with ankylosing spondylitis or in good health (not recorded which). The rearrangement uses TRBV20-1 and TRBJ2-3; 14 bases match TRBD2. Sequencing was done on a sample of blood. The CDR3 is CSARTGLAGGRVDTQYF. In nucleotides, the CDR3 is TGCAGTGCTAGAACCGGACTAGCGGGGGGCAGGGTAGATACGCAGTATTTT.